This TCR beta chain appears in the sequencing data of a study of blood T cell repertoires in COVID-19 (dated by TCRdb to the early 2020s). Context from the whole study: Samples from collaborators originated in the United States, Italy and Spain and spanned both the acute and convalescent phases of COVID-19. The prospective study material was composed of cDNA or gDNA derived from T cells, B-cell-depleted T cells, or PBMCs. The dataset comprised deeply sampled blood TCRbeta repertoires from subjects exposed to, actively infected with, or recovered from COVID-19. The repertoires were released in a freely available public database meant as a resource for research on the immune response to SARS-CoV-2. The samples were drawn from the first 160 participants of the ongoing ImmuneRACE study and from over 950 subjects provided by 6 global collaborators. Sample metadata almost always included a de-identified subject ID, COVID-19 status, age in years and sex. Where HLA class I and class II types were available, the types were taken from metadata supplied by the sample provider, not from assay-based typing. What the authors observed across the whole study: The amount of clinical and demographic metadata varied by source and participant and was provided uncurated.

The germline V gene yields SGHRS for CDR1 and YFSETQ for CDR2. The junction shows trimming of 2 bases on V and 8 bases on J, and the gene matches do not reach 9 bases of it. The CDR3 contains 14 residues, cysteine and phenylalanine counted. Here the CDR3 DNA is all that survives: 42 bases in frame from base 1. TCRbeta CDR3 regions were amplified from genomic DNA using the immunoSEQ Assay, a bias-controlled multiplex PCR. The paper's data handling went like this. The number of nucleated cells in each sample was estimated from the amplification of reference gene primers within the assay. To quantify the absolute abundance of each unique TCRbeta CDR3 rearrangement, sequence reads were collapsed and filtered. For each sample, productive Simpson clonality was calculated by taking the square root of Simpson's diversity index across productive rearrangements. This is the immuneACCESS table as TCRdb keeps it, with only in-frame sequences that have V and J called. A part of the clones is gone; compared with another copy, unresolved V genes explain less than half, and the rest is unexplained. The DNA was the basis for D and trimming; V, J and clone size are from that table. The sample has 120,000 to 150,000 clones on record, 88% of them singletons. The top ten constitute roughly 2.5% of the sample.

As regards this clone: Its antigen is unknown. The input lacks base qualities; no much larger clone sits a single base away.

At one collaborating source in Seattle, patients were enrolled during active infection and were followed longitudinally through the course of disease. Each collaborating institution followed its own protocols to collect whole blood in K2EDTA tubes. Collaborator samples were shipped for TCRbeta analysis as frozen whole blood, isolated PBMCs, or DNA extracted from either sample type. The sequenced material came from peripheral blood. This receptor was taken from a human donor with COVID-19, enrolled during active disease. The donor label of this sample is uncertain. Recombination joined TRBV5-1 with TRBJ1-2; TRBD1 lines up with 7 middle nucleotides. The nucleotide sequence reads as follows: TGCGCCAGCAGCTTTGACAGAGGGGGCGAGGGCTACACCTTC. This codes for CASSFDRGGEGYTF.